This note documents a single TCR beta chain sequence. V lost 2 bases, J lost 6 bases, and 16 bases lay in between. The CDR3 consists of 14 residues. The germline gives CDR1 GTSNPN, CDR2 SVGIG (reference sequence). As originally analysed: Amplification from reference gene primers served as the basis for estimated nucleated cell counts. TCRdb's table, derived via immunoSEQ multiplex PCR, lists solely in-frame clones and lacks some. V and J calls and clone size are copied from that table; D and trimming were computed from the DNA. This sample carries 470,000 or so clones, approximately 83% of them seen once, and the ten largest clones take roughly 3.2%. This sample was taken from a study of blood T cell repertoires in COVID-19. The wider study: PBMCs, B-cell-depleted T cells, or T cells were the source of the cDNA or gDNA that made up the material.

This sequence originates from a human donor in a cohort sampled during active COVID-19. Sequencing input: peripheral blood. The rearrangement uses TRBV30 and TRBJ1-2; D ambiguous. DNA of the CDR3: TGTGCCTGGAGTATTAACCGGGAAGCGGATGGCTACACCTTC. This codes for CAWSINREADGYTF.